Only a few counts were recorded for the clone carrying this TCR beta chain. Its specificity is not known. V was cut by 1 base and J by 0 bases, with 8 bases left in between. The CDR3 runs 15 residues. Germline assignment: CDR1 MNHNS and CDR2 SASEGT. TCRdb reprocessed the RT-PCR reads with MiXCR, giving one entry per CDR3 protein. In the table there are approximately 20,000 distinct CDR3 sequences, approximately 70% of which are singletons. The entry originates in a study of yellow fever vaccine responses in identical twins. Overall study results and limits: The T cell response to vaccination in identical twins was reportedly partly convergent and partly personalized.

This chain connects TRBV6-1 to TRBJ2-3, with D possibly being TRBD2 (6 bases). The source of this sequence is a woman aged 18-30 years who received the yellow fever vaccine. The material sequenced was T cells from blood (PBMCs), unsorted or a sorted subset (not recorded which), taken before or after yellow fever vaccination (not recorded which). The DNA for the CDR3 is TGTGCCAGCAGTGAAGATGCGGGGAGCACAGATACGCAGTATTTT. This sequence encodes CASSEDAGSTDTQYF.